What follows are 14 T cell receptor beta chains derived from one specimen sequenced in a study of post-analysis software for immune sequencing data. Built from TCR beta cDNA, the libraries had unique molecular identifiers in them. Each CDR3 protein gets one entry after TCRdb re-called the PCR reads with MiXCR. The profile shows around 150,000 distinct CDR3 sequences, 35% to 40% of them singletons. The sample here was blood, taken after autologous hematopoietic stem cell transplantation. Every receptor here comes from a girl between 10 and 17 years old with multiple sclerosis.

This chain joins TRBV4-1 and TRBJ2-5; 15 nucleotides align to TRBD2. CDR1 is MGHRA and CDR2 is YSYEKL in the germline V gene. The CDR3 is made up of 18 amino acids. The J segment lost 5 bases and the V segment lost 4 bases, leaving 11 bases of the junction unmatched. In nucleotides, the CDR3 is TGCGCCAGCAGCCCGGGACTAGCGGGAGGCACCGCCGAGGAGACCCAGTACTTC. This codes for CASSPGLAGGTAEETQYF.

The table lists this clonotype with many counts. The rearrangement joins TRBV29-1 to TRBJ1-2, with a weak D call TRBD1 (6 bases). This CDR3 has 12 amino acids. The germline CDR1 and CDR2 sequences are SQVTM and ANQGSEA. Trimming cost V 7 bases and J 7 bases, with 16 bases left between them. The CDR3 nucleotides are TGCAGCGCCTCACAGGGATTGCCTGGCTACACCTTC. Translation: CSASQGLPGYTF.

This chain links TRBV20-1 with TRBJ2-4; 9 bases match TRBD2. The V segment lost 6 bases and the J segment 0 bases; nucleotides outside the gene matches: 3. Germline V gene sequence: CDR1 DFQATT, CDR2 SNEGSKA (reference sequence). The CDR3 length is 14 residues. This CDR3 is CSAQLAGAKNIQYF. DNA for the CDR3: TGCAGTGCCCAACTAGCGGGAGCCAAAAACATTCAGTACTTC.

CDR3 region: CASSLGGSWACEQYF. The CDR3 DNA reads as TGTGCCAGCAGCTTAGGCGGGAGCTGGGCCTGCGAGCAGTACTTC. The V and J genes are TRBV7-2 and TRBJ2-7, with TRBD2 matching over 7 bases. Germline CDR1 reads SGHTA; CDR2 reads FQGNSA. This CDR3 spans 15 amino acids. Germline trimming cut 1 base from V and 6 bases from J; bases unmatched to any gene: 9. The whole variable domain, filled in from reference TRBV7-2 and TRBJ2-7, reads GAGVSQSPSNKVTEKGKDVELRCDPISGHTALYWYRQSLGQGLEFLIYFQGNSAPDKSGLPSDRFSAERTGGSVSTLTIQRTQQEDSAVYLCASSLGGSWACEQYFGPGTRLTVT.

The CDR3 is CASSLYGRVVDEQYF. The CDR3 DNA reads TGTGCCAGCAGCTTATACGGCAGGGTGGTGGACGAGCAGTACTTC. The chain couples TRBV7-3 to TRBJ2-7, with D possibly TRBD1 on 5 matching bases. The CDR3 extends over 15 amino acids. Trimming cost V 2 bases and J 5 bases, with 16 bases left between them. CDR1 and CDR2 (germline): SGHTA, FQGTGA.

This sequence joins TRBV24-1 and TRBJ2-5, with TRBD2 identical over 8 bases. Judging by the DNA end, TRBJ2-1 fits better; the J call may be wrong. CDR3 length equals 15 residues. Germline V gene lookup returns CDR1 KGHDR and CDR2 SFDVKD. DNA for the CDR3: TGTGCCACCAGTCAGGGGCAGCGGGGGCAAGAGACCCAGTTCTTC. Amino acid sequence: CATSQGQRGQETQFF.

The sample holds a few counts of this clonotype. This rearrangement joins TRBV29-1 to TRBJ1-1; the D is unclear. The V end lost 1 base, the J end lost 0 bases, and 9 bases lay between the germline ends. CDR3 length: 14 residues. CDR1 is SQVTM, CDR2 ANQGSEA, per germline. CDR3 protein: CSVEVGLMNTEAFF. DNA for the CDR3: TGCAGCGTTGAAGTCGGGCTAATGAACACTGAAGCTTTCTTT.

The chain links TRBV12-3 or TRBV12-4 to TRBJ2-3, with D perhaps TRBD1 or TRBD2 (6 bases each). There are 14 residues in the CDR3. V lost 8 bases, J lost 2 bases, and 14 bases lay in between. CDR3 sequence reads: CASGRGGHTDTQYF. In nucleotides, the CDR3 is TGTGCCAGCGGTCGTGGGGGGCACACAGATACGCAGTATTTT.

The gene calls are TRBV5-1 and TRBJ2-5, with TRBD2 matching over 9 bases. CDR3 length: 16 amino acids. Per the germline V gene, CDR1 is SGHRS and CDR2 is YFSETQ. With V trimmed by 3 bases and J by 5 bases, 11 bases remained unmatched. In DNA, the CDR3 is TGCGCCAGCAGCTGGTCCGGGACTAGCAGGGGGGAGACCCAGTACTTC. This sequence encodes CASSWSGTSRGETQYF.

With regard to this clonotype: Sequence at one end of the junction differs from germline and may be a read error. J is TRBJ2-1 and V is TRBV7-6; TRBD1 aligns across 9 bases. The CDR3 contains 17 residues. CDR1 and CDR2 from the germline V gene are SGHVS and FNYEAQ. This chain's CDR3 is CASSHRIQGASYNERFF. CDR3 nucleotides: TGTGCCAGCAGCCACAGAATACAGGGGGCTAGCTACAATGAGCGGTTCTTC. The full variable domain, with the rest looked up from reference TRBV7-6 and TRBJ2-1, is GAGVSQSPRYKVTKRGQDVALRCDPISGHVSLYWYRQALGQGPEFLTYFNYEAQQDKSGLPNDRFSAERPEGSISTLTIQRTEQRDSAMYRCASSHRIQGASYNERFFGPGTRLTVL.

This sequence joins TRBV20-1 and TRBJ2-1; 9 bases are a match to TRBD2. This CDR3 is built from 14 residues. Germline V gene data show CDR1 as DFQATT and CDR2 as SNEGSKA (reference sequence). V trimming: 3 bases; J trimming: 4 bases; junction bases outside the gene matches: 4. CDR3 sequence reads: CSASGREGYNEQFF. DNA of the CDR3: TGCAGTGCTAGCGGGCGGGAGGGGTACAATGAGCAGTTCTTC.

This rearrangement joins TRBV29-1 to TRBJ1-3; D might be TRBD1 (5 bases). V lost 6 bases and J 5 bases, leaving 14 bases between the germline ends. The V gene's germline CDR1 is SQVTM and CDR2 ANQGSEA. This CDR3 has 13 residues. CDR3 amino acids: CSVTQGGRNTIYF. CDR3 nucleotide sequence: TGCAGCGTAACTCAGGGTGGTCGAAACACCATATATTTT.

V and J are TRBV18 and TRBJ1-5; D ambiguous. This CDR3 region has 15 residues. The V end lost 1 base, the J end lost 4 bases, and 11 bases lay between the germline ends. CDR1 KGHSH and CDR2 LQKENI come from the germline V gene. The CDR3 spells CASSPQAQVNQPQHF. The CDR3 DNA follows: TGTGCCAGCTCACCACAGGCGCAGGTGAATCAGCCCCAGCATTTT.

The chain has TRBV6-6 and TRBJ1-1; TRBD1 might be the D (5 bases). Germline CDR1 MNHNY, CDR2 SVGAGI (reference sequence). The V gene lost 0 bases and the J gene lost 1 base, with 12 bases spanning the gap. This CDR3 is built from 16 residues. CDR3 sequence: CASSYSGGKSNTEAFF. The DNA for the CDR3 is TGTGCCAGCAGTTACTCGGGGGGGAAATCGAACACTGAAGCTTTCTTT.